The T cell receptor (beta chain) under discussion was sequenced for a study of PD-L1 blockade in urothelial cancer. Study outcomes and limitations: Below-median pretreatment blood TCR clonality was a predictor of better survival.

Comment on this clone: Its antigen is still unknown.

Repertoires were generated with immunoSEQ multiplex PCR, while TCRdb's copy carries only in-frame clones and drops some. Of about 43,000 clones detected, 88% appear once; the ten largest clones hold roughly 14%. V lost 6 bases, J lost 0 bases, and 5 bases lay in between. From germline, CDR1 is MNHEY and CDR2 SVGAGI. The CDR3 runs 13 residues. The sequence derives from a woman aged 60 to 75 with urothelial cancer. Source: PBMCs, taken around atezolizumab (anti-PD-L1) treatment. The chain is built from TRBV6-5 and TRBJ2-2; D uncertain. CDR3 sequence: CASRRANTGELFF. As DNA, the CDR3 is TGTGCCAGCAGGCGTGCGAACACCGGGGAGCTGTTTTTT.